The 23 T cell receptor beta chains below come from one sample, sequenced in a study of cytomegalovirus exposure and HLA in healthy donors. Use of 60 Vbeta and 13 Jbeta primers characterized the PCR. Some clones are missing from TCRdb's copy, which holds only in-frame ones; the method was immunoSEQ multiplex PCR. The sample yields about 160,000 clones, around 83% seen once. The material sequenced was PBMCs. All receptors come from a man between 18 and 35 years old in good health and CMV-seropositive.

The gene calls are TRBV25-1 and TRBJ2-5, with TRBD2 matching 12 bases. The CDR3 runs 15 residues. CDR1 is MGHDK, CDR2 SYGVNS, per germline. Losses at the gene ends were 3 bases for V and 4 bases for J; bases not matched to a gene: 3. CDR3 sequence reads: CASSDLAGGPETQYF. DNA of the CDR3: TGTGCCAGCAGTGACCTAGCGGGGGGGCCAGAGACCCAGTACTTC.

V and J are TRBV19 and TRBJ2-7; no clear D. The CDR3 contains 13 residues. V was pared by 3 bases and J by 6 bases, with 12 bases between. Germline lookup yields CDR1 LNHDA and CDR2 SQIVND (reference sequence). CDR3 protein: CASSIDNGVEQYF. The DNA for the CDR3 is TGTGCCAGTAGTATTGACAACGGCGTCGAGCAGTACTTC.

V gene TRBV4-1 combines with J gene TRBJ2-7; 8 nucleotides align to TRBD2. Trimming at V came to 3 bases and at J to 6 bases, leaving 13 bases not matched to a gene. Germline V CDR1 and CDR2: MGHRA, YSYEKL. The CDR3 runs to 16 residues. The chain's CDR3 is CASSQTPGLGPLEQYF. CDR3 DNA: TGCGCCAGCAGCCAGACCCCGGGACTAGGTCCTCTCGAGCAGTACTTC.

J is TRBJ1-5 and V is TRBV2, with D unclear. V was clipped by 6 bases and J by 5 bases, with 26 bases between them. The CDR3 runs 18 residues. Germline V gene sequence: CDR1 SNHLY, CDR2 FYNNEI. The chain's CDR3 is CASSGGRDGSTKDQPQHF. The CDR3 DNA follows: TGTGCCAGCAGCGGAGGACGGGATGGCAGTACCAAGGATCAGCCCCAGCATTTT.

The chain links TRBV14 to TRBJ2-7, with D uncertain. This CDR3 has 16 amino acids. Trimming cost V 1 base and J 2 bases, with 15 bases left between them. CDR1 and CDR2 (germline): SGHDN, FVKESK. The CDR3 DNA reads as TGTGCCAGCAGCCAAGGGGCCACAGACCCAACCTACGAGCAGTACTTC. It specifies CASSQGATDPTYEQYF.

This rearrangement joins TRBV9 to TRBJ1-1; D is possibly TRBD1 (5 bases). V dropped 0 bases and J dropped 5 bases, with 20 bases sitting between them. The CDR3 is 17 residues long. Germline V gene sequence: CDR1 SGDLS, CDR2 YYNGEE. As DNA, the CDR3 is TGTGCCAGCAGCGTAGTTCCTGGGGGGGAAATCGGAACTGAAGCTTTCTTT. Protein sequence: CASSVVPGGEIGTEAFF. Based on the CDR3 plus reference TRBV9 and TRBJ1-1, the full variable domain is DSGVTQTPKHLITATGQRVTLRCSPRSGDLSVYWYQQSLDQGLQFLIQYYNGEERAKGNILERFSAQQFPDLHSELNLSSLELGDSALYFCASSVVPGGEIGTEAFFGQGTRLTVV.

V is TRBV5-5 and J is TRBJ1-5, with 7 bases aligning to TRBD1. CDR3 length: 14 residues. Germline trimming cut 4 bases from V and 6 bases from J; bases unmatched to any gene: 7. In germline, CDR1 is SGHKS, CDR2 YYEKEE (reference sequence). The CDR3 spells CASSPRTGGQPQHF. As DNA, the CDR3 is TGTGCCAGCAGCCCTCGGACAGGCGGTCAGCCCCAGCATTTT.

The CDR3 region is CAIPRDRDQETQYF. CDR3 coding DNA: TGTGCCATCCCCCGGGACAGGGACCAAGAGACCCAGTACTTC. V gene TRBV2 combines with J gene TRBJ2-5, with TRBD1 identical over 9 bases. The CDR3 length is 14 residues. CDR1 is SNHLY, CDR2 FYNNEI, per germline. Trimming removed 10 bases from V and 0 bases from J; junction bases left unmatched: 6.

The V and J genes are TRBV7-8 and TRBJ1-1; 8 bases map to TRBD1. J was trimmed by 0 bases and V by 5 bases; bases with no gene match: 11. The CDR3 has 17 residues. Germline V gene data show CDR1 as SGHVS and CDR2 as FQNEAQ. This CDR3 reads CASSDAGQGYMNTEAFF. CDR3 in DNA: TGTGCCAGCAGCGACGCCGGACAGGGATACATGAACACTGAAGCTTTCTTT.

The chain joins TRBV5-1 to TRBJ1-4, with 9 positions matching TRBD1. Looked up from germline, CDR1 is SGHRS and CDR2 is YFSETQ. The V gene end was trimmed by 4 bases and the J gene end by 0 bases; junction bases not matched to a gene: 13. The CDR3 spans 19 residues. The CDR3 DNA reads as TGCGCCAGCAGCGTATCCGGGACAGGGAAGTTGGCAACTAATGAAAAACTGTTTTTT. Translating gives CASSVSGTGKLATNEKLFF.

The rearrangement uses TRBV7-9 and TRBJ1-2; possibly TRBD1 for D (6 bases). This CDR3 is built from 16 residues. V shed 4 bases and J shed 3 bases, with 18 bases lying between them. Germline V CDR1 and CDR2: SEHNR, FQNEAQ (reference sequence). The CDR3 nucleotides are TGTGCCAGCAGCTCCGCGGATGCCAGGGGCGACTATGGCTACACCTTC. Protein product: CASSSADARGDYGYTF. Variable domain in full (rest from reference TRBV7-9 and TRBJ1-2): DTGVSQNPRHKITKRGQNVTFRCDPISEHNRLYWYRQTLGQGPEFLTYFQNEAQLEKSRLLSDRFSAERPKGSFSTLEIQRTEQGDSAMYLCASSSADARGDYGYTFGSGTRLTVV.

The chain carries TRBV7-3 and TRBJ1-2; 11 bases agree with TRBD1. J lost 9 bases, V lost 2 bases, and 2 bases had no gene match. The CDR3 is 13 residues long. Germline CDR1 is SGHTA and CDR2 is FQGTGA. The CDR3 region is CASSLGQGASYTF. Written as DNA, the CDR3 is TGTGCCAGCAGCTTAGGACAGGGGGCGAGCTACACCTTC.

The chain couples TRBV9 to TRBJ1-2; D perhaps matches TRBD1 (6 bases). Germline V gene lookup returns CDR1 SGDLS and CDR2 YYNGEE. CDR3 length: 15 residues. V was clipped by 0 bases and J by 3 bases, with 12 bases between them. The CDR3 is CASSVERDTYYGYTF. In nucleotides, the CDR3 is TGTGCCAGCAGCGTAGAGCGGGACACTTACTATGGCTACACCTTC.

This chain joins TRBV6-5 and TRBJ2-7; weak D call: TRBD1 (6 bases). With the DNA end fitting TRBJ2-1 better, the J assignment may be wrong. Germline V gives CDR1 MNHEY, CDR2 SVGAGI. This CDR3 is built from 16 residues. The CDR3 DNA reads TGTGCCAGCAGTTACGGGGGCGCTAGCTCCTACAATGAGCAGTTCTTC. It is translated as CASSYGGASSYNEQFF.

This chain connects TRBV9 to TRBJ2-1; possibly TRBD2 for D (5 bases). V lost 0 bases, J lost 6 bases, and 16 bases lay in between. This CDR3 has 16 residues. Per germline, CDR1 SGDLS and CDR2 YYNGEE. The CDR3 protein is CASSVDPHRGPNEQFF. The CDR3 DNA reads TGTGCCAGCAGCGTAGACCCACACCGGGGTCCCAATGAGCAGTTCTTC.

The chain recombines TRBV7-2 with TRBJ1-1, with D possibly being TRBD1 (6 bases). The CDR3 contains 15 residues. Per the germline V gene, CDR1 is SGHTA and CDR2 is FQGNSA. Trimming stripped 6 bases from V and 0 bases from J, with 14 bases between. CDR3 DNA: TGTGCCAGCAGGCAATACAGGGTAATGAACACTGAAGCTTTCTTT. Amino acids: CASRQYRVMNTEAFF.

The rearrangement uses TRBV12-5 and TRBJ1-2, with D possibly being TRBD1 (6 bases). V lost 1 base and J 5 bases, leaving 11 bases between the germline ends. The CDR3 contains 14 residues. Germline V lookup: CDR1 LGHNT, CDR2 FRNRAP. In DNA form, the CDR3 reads TGTGCTAGTGGTTTGGACAGGGCAAGATATGGCTACACCTTC. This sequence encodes CASGLDRARYGYTF.

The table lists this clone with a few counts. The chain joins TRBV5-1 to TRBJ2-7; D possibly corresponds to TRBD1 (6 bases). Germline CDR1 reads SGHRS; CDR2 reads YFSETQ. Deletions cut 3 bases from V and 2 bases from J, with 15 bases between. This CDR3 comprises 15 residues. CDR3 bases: TGCGCCAGCAGCTCCCCCGCAACAGGGACCTACGAGCAGTACTTC. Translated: CASSSPATGTYEQYF.

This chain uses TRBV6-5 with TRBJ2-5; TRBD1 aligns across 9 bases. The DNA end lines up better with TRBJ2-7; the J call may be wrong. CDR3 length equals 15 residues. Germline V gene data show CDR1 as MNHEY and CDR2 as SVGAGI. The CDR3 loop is CASSPLGTGSYEQYF. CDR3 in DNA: TGTGCCAGCAGTCCCTTGGGGACAGGGTCCTACGAGCAGTACTTC.

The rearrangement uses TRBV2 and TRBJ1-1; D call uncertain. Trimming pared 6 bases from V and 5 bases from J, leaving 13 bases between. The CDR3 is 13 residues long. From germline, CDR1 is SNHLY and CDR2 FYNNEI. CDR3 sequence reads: CASSGGGGTEAFF. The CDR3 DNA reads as TGTGCCAGCAGCGGAGGTGGAGGGACTGAAGCTTTCTTT.

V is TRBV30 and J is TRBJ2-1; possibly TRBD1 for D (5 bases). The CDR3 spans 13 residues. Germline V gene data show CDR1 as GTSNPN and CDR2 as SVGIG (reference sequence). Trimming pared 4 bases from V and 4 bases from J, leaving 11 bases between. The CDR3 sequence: CAWKVQGYNEQFF. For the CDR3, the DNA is TGTGCCTGGAAGGTTCAGGGTTACAATGAGCAGTTCTTC.

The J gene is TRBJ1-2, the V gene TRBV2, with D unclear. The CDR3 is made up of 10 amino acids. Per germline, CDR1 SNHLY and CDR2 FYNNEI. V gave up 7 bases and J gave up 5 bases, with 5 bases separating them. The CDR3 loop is CASTGYGYTF. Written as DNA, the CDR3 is TGTGCCAGCACGGGTTATGGCTACACCTTC.

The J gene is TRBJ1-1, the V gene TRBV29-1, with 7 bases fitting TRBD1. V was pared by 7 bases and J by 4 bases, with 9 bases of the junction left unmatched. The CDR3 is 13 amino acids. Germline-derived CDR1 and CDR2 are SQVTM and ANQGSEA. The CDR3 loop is CSGRDSQATEAFF. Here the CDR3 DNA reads TGCAGCGGAAGGGACAGCCAGGCCACTGAAGCTTTCTTT.